The T cell receptor beta chain described here comes from a study of T cells in Graves' hyperthyroidism and ophthalmopathy. Ten or more counts support this clonotype. This CDR3 is 20 amino acids long. CDR1 MGHRA and CDR2 YSYEKL come from the germline V gene. V was clipped by 5 bases and J by 4 bases; unmatched bases: 16. The source material, RNA transcripts, was used to amplify TCR beta CDR3 regions. The study used the HTBI primer set for a first-round RT-PCR of the TCR CDR3. TCRdb fed the multiplex PCR reads into MiXCR, producing one record per CDR3 protein. The repertoire includes 500,000 to 750,000 distinct CDR3 sequences, more than 45% of them detected once, and 7.5% to 8.5% sits in the top ten.

Source material: peripheral blood or thyroid tissue (not recorded which). V is TRBV4-1 and J is TRBJ2-6, with 11 positions matching TRBD1. The sequence came from a woman aged 18-29 years with Graves' hyperthyroidism. As DNA, the CDR3 is TGCGCCAGCAGCACCCATCCCCTCCGGGACAGGGGGGGAGGGGCCAACGTCCTGACTTTC. Translation gives CASSTHPLRDRGGGANVLTF.